The present T cell receptor beta chain was sequenced within a study of CDR3 diversity in severe acne. Remarks on this clonotype: A clone one base away is much larger, so this may be a read error.

This CDR3 spans 13 amino acids. Germline V CDR1 and CDR2: SGHRS, YFSETQ. From the PCR reads, TCRdb called clonotypes with MiXCR, one entry per CDR3 protein. The sample yields over 85,000 distinct CDR3 sequences, roughly half seen once. This sequence was found in a male donor with acne. This sequence joins TRBV5-1 and TRBJ1-1; tentatively, D is TRBD1 (6 bases). The sample was blood. The CDR3 DNA reads as TGCGTCAGCCGGCTACAGGGAGGCACTGAAGCTTTCTTT. Encoded protein: CVSRLQGGTEAFF.